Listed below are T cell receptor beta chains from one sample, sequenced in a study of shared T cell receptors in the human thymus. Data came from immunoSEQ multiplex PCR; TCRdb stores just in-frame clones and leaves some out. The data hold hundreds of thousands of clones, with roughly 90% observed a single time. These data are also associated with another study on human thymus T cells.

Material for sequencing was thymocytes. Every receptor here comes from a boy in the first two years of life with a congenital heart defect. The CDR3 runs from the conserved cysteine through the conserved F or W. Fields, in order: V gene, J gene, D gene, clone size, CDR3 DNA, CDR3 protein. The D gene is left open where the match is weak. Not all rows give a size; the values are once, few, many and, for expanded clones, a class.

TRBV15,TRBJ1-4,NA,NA,TGTGCCACCAGCAGAGATCGAGAACCAACAACTAATGAAAAACTGTTTTTT,CATSRDREPTTNEKLFF
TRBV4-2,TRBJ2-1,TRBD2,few,TGTGCCAGCAGCCCCGGGACTAGCGGGAGGGGGAATGAGCAGTTCTTC,CASSPGTSGRGNEQFF
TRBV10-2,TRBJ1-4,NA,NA,TGCGCCAGCAGTGACCAGGTGCAGCCCTCACCAACTAATGAAAAACTGTTTTTT,CASSDQVQPSPTNEKLFF
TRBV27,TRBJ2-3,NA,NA,TGTGCCAGCACTTTGACTCGAGACGCGGATACGCAGTATTTT,CASTLTRDADTQYF
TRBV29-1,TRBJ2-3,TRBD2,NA,TGCAGCGTTGAAGTGAGAAGGTGGCGGGAGGGCGGAGATACGCAGTATTTT,CSVEVRRWREGGDTQYF
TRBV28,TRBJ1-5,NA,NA,TGTGCCAGCAGTACAGGGAACGGGGACAATCAGCCCCAGCATTTT,CASSTGNGDNQPQHF
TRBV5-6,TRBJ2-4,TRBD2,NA,TGTGCCAGCAGCTATAGCCGAGCGGGAGGCATAGCCAAAAACATTCAGTACTTC,CASSYSRAGGIAKNIQYF
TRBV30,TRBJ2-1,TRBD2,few,TGTGCCTGGAGTGTAATGAGCGGGAGGAGGAATGAGCAGTTCTTC,CAWSVMSGRRNEQFF
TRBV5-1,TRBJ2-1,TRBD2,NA,TGCGCCAGCAGCTTGGGGGAGGGTCAGAATGAGCAGTTCTTC,CASSLGEGQNEQFF
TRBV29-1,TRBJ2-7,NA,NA,TGCAGCGCCGCCGGGGGTGAGGCGGGCTACGAGCAGTACTTC,CSAAGGEAGYEQYF
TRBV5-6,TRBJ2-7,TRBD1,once,TGTGCCAGCAGCTACCGACAGGGATTGGGGGTCTACGAGCAGTACTTC,CASSYRQGLGVYEQYF
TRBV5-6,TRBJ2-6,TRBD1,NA,TGTGCCAGCAGCTTCGACAGGGGGGATGGGGCCAACGTCCTGACTTTC,CASSFDRGDGANVLTF
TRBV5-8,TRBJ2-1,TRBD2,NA,TGTGCCAGCAGGGATTACCTAGCGGGAGGCCCAATCGGGCAGTTCTTC,CASRDYLAGGPIGQFF
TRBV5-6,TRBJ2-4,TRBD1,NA,TGTGCCAGCACGACAGGGGTGCGGGTTCCAGCCAAAAACATTCAGTACTTC,CASTTGVRVPAKNIQYF
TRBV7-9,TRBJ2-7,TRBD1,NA,TGTGCCAGCAGCTCGACAGGGGTCCGGGGGGAGCAGTACTTC,CASSSTGVRGEQYF
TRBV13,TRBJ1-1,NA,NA,TGTGCCAGCAGCCCCGGGGGGATGAACACTGAAGCTTTCTTT,CASSPGGMNTEAFF
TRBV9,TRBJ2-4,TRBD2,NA,TGTGCCAGCAGCGTGGGAGCGGGAGGCCCCAAAAACATTCAGTACTTC,CASSVGAGGPKNIQYF